This TCR beta chain is from a study of CD8+ T cells in alopecia areata (dated 2018 in TCRdb). Regarding the research as a whole: Treated patients were enrolled in an open-label pilot trial of oral tofacitinib at 5 to 10 mg twice daily for moderate-to-severe alopecia areata. immunoSEQ multiplex PCR using 35 Vbeta forward primers and 13 Jbeta reverse primers was used to amplify TCRbeta CDR3 regions. Biopsies were taken from tofacitinib-treated patients at baseline and at 4 and 24 weeks of treatment, and a later scalp biopsy was taken in several of the tofacitinib-treated patients. RNA came from the PAXgene miRNA kit for fixed scalp, the miRNeasy kit for PBMCs, and the RNeasy kit for mouse skin. Scalp clonality was compared across normal scalp (n=4), patchy alopecia areata scalp (n=8), and alopecia totalis/universalis scalp (n=8). In humans, TCRbeta sequencing was performed on scalp tissue and on sorted CD4+ and CD8+ peripheral blood T cells from healthy controls and from patients with patchy or totalis/universalis alopecia areata. Patients stayed on tofacitinib for 6 to 18 months and then had 6 months of follow-up off drug so that delayed response and recurrence could be assessed. High-throughput TCRbeta sequencing was used to examine T cell clonal expansion in alopecia areata in both the C3H/HeJ mouse model and human patients. Here is what the overall study found, with its caveats: Shared TCR sequences between patients were less evident than in mice, which may be partly attributable to HLA diversity in the patient population. Resident alphabeta T cells in normal human skin are also sequenced, complicating scalp TCR repertoire analysis, unlike mouse skin dominated by gammadelta T cells. Compared with normal scalp, lesional scalp, particularly in alopecia totalis/universalis, had higher clonality and more expanded CD8+ clones, which suggests antigenic drive.

The library came from the immunoSEQ multiplex PCR assay. To provide template for TCR sequencing, every sample had RNA extracted and reverse transcribed into cDNA. SuperScript III was used for first-strand cDNA synthesis, primed with a 2:1 mix of oligo-dT and random hexamers. Amplification bias was assessed with a synthetic immune receptor repertoire, and residual bias was removed computationally. In the authors' own workflow: Raw reads were preprocessed to remove errors, and CDR3 was defined according to IMGT conventions as the region from the conserved cysteine to phenylalanine. To get clonality, Shannon entropy was normalized by log2 of the number of productive unique TCRs and the result was subtracted from 1. Whether each scalp clone was CD4 or CD8 was inferred by checking scalp TCRbeta sequences against the CD4 and CD8 repertoires from sorted blood. TCRdb took this table from immuneACCESS and kept in-frame rearrangements with V and J called. Such tables lack part of the clones; where checked against another copy, unresolved V genes explain under half of the gap, and the rest is unexplained. That table gives V, J and clone size, and the DNA gave D and trimming. Across this sample there are approximately 180,000 clones, with 67% seen only once. Jointly, the top ten make up roughly an eighth of the sample.

Note on this clone: Its binding antigen is unknown. No per-base quality is available; no much larger clone lies one base away.

In the germline V gene, CDR1 corresponds to SQVTM and CDR2 to ANQGSEA. The CDR3 runs 13 residues from the cysteine to the phenylalanine. Only the CDR3 part of the read is kept: 39 bases, read in frame from the first base. Between the V and J ends, shortened by 5 bases and 5 bases respectively, the junction contains 15 bases. This specimen's time point label, interpreted: baseline before oral tofacitinib. From alopecia areata patients, peripheral blood was collected along with lesional scalp punch biopsies. PBMCs were isolated by density centrifugation and stained for CD3, CD4 and CD8, after which CD4+ and CD8+ T cells were sorted on a FACSAria.

This receptor was identified in a human donor with alopecia areata. The sample consisted of CD8+ T cells sorted from blood, taken at week 0. The chain was built from TRBV29-1 and TRBJ1-2, with the D gene uncertain. CDR3 sequence: CSVNSPGDYGYTF. In nucleotides, the sequence is TGCAGCGTTAATAGCCCTGGAGATTATGGCTACACCTTC. Reference TRBV29-1 and TRBJ1-2 proteins supply the regions before and after the CDR3; the full variable domain is: SAVISQKPSRDICQRGTSLTIQCQVDSQVTMMFWYRQQPGQSLTLIATANQGSEATYESGFVIDKFPISRPNLTFSTLTVSNMSPEDSSIYLCSVNSPGDYGYTFGSGTRLTVV.